This T cell receptor (beta chain) is drawn from a study of cytotoxic CD8 clonotypes in ibrutinib-treated CLL. Whole-study context: Productive templates per sample averaged 255,043; productive rearrangements, 85,000 to 95,000. General observations from the study: Rising at ibrutinib response, clonality subsequently fell back toward baseline at progression. Private clonotypes, not public ones, expanded at ibrutinib response.

V gave up 4 bases and J gave up 4 bases, with 10 bases separating them. This CDR3 spans 13 amino acids. CDR1 and CDR2 from the germline V gene are LNHDA and SQIVND (reference sequence). TCR beta libraries used roughly 2 micrograms of DNA from cryopreserved PBMCs. A word on this clone: The antigen is unknown.

The table came from immunoSEQ multiplex PCR; TCRdb's copy has only in-frame clones and leaves some out. Of hundreds of thousands of clones in the sample, 70% were seen once. This clonotype was obtained from a human donor with chronic lymphocytic leukemia. The source was PBMCs, collected after 24 months of ibrutinib treatment. The rearrangement links TRBV19 to TRBJ1-1; D remains ambiguous. CDR3 loop: CASSKTDLTEAFF. In nucleotides, the CDR3 is TGTGCCAGTAGTAAAACCGATCTCACTGAAGCTTTCTTT.